A selection of T cell receptor beta chains follows, all from one sample in a study of response to subunit inactivated influenza vaccine. TCRdb fed the RT-PCR reads into MiXCR, producing one record per CDR3 protein. The profile shows 700,000 to 800,000 distinct CDR3 sequences, under 20% of them singletons. Sequenced here: PBMCs from blood, sampled approximately 5 days after vaccination. The receptor set was obtained from a man aged 50-60 years who received an inactivated influenza vaccine. CDR3s include the opening cysteine and the closing phenylalanine or tryptophan. Fields, in order: J gene, V gene, D gene, clone size, CDR3 protein, CDR3 DNA. The D gene is left open where the match is weak. Not all rows give a size; the values are once, few, many and, for expanded clones, a class.

>TRBJ2-1|TRBV5-1|NA|few
CASVERGRGNEQFF
TGCGCCAGCGTGGAGAGGGGGCGGGGGAATGAGCAGTTCTTC
>TRBJ2-1|TRBV5-1|NA|few
CASSQFSNEQFF
TGCGCCAGCAGCCAGTTTAGTAATGAGCAGTTCTTC
>TRBJ2-1|TRBV5-1|TRBD2|few
CASSLADGRGNEQFF
TGCGCCAGCAGCTTGGCCGACGGGAGGGGCAATGAGCAGTTCTTC
>TRBJ2-1|TRBV12-3/TRBV12-4|NA|NA
CASGVGGSSYNEQFF
TGTGCCAGCGGAGTTGGGGGGTCCTCCTACAATGAGCAGTTCTTC
>TRBJ2-7|TRBV11-2|TRBD2|many
CASSSRVGTSGSPYEQYF
TGTGCCAGCAGCTCGAGGGTAGGGACTAGCGGGAGCCCCTACGAGCAGTACTTC
>TRBJ2-2|TRBV20-1|TRBD2|few
CSAPSWREGLNTGELFF
TGCAGTGCTCCGAGCTGGCGGGAGGGCCTGAACACCGGGGAGCTGTTTTTT
>TRBJ2-3|TRBV7-9|TRBD2|NA
CASSLNGGGPSTDTQYF
TGTGCCAGCAGCCTTAACGGGGGGGGGCCAAGCACAGATACGCAGTATTTT
>TRBJ2-5|TRBV12-3/TRBV12-4|NA|few
CASSPGLPETQYF
TGTGCCAGCAGTCCGGGATTACCGGAGACCCAGTACTTC
>TRBJ1-1|TRBV29-1|NA|few
CSGKGIVNTEAFF
TGCAGCGGCAAGGGCATAGTGAACACTGAAGCTTTCTTT
>TRBJ2-2|TRBV12-3/TRBV12-4|NA|few
CASSRIGELFF
TGTGCCAGCAGCAGAATCGGGGAGCTGTTTTTT
>TRBJ2-4|TRBV4-2|TRBD1|NA
CASSLVASGQGLAKNIQYF
TGTGCCAGCAGCCTAGTAGCCTCCGGACAGGGACTAGCCAAAAACATTCAGTACTTC
>TRBJ2-1|TRBV5-1|TRBD1|NA
CASSRDRNNEQFF
TGCGCCAGCAGCCGGGACAGGAACAATGAGCAGTTCTTC
>TRBJ2-5|TRBV6-5|TRBD2|few
CASSFQRGEETQYF
TGTGCCAGCAGTTTTCAACGGGGGGAAGAGACCCAGTACTTC
>TRBJ2-3|TRBV10-3|NA|NA
CACSSGLGTDTQYF
TGTGCCTGCAGCTCCGGCTTGGGGACAGATACGCAGTATTTT
>TRBJ2-1|TRBV18|TRBD2|NA
CASSPPALAGVTSYNEQFF
TGTGCCAGCTCACCACCGGCTCTAGCGGGAGTCACCTCCTACAATGAGCAGTTCTTC
>TRBJ2-1|TRBV12-3/TRBV12-4|TRBD2|many
CASSSSASGGAHEQFF
TGTGCCAGCAGTTCTTCCGCTAGCGGGGGGGCACATGAGCAGTTCTTC
>TRBJ1-6|TRBV9|NA|NA
CASSVDPGLGSPLHF
TGTGCCAGCAGCGTAGACCCGGGGCTTGGTTCACCCCTCCACTTT
>TRBJ1-5|TRBV20-1|NA|NA
CSARDQTPSNQPQHF
TGCAGTGCTAGAGATCAGACACCTAGCAATCAGCCCCAGCATTTT
>TRBJ1-2|TRBV4-2|NA|few
CASSQVAGIRGYTF
TGTGCCAGCAGCCAAGTTGCGGGAATTCGGGGCTACACCTTC
>TRBJ2-7|TRBV6-2/TRBV6-3|NA|NA
CASSFKGLAIYEQYF
TGTGCCAGCAGCTTTAAAGGACTGGCAATCTACGAGCAGTACTTC
>TRBJ2-1|TRBV15|NA|NA
CATAAGESSYNEQFF
TGTGCCACCGCCGCTGGGGAGAGCTCCTACAATGAGCAGTTCTTC
>TRBJ2-7|TRBV7-9|NA|few
CASSELGPGGQQYF
TGTGCCAGCAGCGAGTTGGGACCTGGGGGACAGCAGTACTTC
>TRBJ2-3|TRBV20-1|TRBD1|many
CSAYPGQILGGPLTDTQYF
TGCAGTGCTTATCCGGGACAGATCTTAGGGGGACCACTCACAGATACGCAGTATTTT
>TRBJ2-7|TRBV9|TRBD1|NA
CASSVDRDRDYEQCF
TGTGCCAGCAGCGTCGACCGGGACAGGGACTACGAGCAGTGCTTC
>TRBJ1-6|TRBV20-1|NA|NA
CSARDQGGRSPLHF
TGCAGTGCTAGAGATCAGGGTGGAAGGTCACCCCTCCACTTT
>TRBJ2-7|TRBV20-1|NA|few
CSARAQGVTYEDF
TGCAGTGCTAGGGCACAGGGCGTGACGTATGAGGACTTC
>TRBJ1-4|TRBV12-3/TRBV12-4|NA|few
CASSLQLQKNEKLFF
TGTGCCAGCAGTTTACAGTTACAGAAGAATGAAAAACTGTTTTTT
>TRBJ1-1|TRBV19|NA|NA
CASRTVMNTEAFF
TGTGCCAGTAGGACGGTCATGAACACTGAAGCTTTCTTT
>TRBJ1-3|TRBV28|NA|NA
CASSTRWGSGNTIYF
TGTGCCAGCAGTACACGGTGGGGGTCTGGAAACACCATATATTTT
>TRBJ2-1|TRBV20-1|NA|NA
CSAKSGGGSYNEQFF
TGCAGTGCTAAAAGCGGAGGAGGCTCCTACAATGAGCAGTTCTTC
>TRBJ1-6|TRBV5-1|NA|few
CASSLIPGLKDSPLHF
TGCGCCAGCAGCTTAATCCCGGGACTGAAGGATTCACCCCTCCACTTT
>TRBJ2-5|TRBV20-1|TRBD2|few
CSATSSGAQETQYF
TGCAGTGCTACCTCTAGCGGGGCTCAAGAGACCCAGTACTTC
>TRBJ1-5|TRBV6-1|NA|few
CASRRGGNQPQHF
TGTGCCAGCCGTAGAGGGGGAAATCAGCCCCAGCATTTT
>TRBJ2-1|TRBV5-1|NA|few
CASSNRDSQFF
TGCGCCAGCAGCAACCGGGACTCTCAGTTCTTC
>TRBJ1-2|TRBV7-2|NA|NA
CASSGQSYSNYGYTF
TGTGCCAGCAGCGGACAGTCTTACTCTAACTATGGCTACACCTTC
>TRBJ2-7|TRBV28|TRBD2|NA
CASSLWGGRVYEQYF
TGTGCCAGCAGTTTATGGGGCGGGAGAGTATACGAGCAGTACTTC
>TRBJ2-1|TRBV30|NA|few
CAWRMVPGEISYNEQFF
TGTGCCTGGCGAATGGTACCGGGGGAGATTTCCTACAATGAGCAGTTCTTC
>TRBJ2-2|TRBV9|NA|NA
CASSVATGSGELFF
TGTGCCAGCAGCGTAGCTACCGGGAGCGGGGAGCTGTTTTTT
>TRBJ2-3|TRBV19|NA|NA
CASRSSGKGTQYF
TGTGCCAGTAGATCTTCAGGGAAAGGTACGCAGTATTTT
>TRBJ2-2|TRBV5-1|NA|NA
CASSQASAGELFF
TGCGCCAGCAGCCAGGCCTCGGCCGGGGAGCTGTTTTTT
>TRBJ2-1|TRBV5-1|TRBD1|few
CASSLDRGITFF
TGCGCCAGCAGCTTGGACAGGGGGATTACGTTCTTC
>TRBJ2-7|TRBV5-1|TRBD1|NA
CASSLVFLGQGYEQYF
TGCGCCAGCAGCTTGGTATTCTTGGGACAGGGATACGAGCAGTACTTC
>TRBJ2-7|TRBV3-1|NA|NA
CASSQGTLTWVEQSF
TGTGCCAGCAGCCAAGGGACTTTGACTTGGGTCGAGCAGTCCTTC
>TRBJ2-5|TRBV20-1|NA|NA
CSARDGASAGETQYF
TGCAGTGCTAGAGATGGGGCTAGCGCGGGAGAGACCCAGTACTTC
>TRBJ1-2|TRBV12-3/TRBV12-4|TRBD1|many
CASSPGTGGYTF
TGCGCCAGCAGCCCTGGGACAGGTGGCTACACCTTC
>TRBJ2-5|TRBV7-9|NA|few
CASSRFSQETQYF
TGTGCCAGCAGCCGATTCTCCCAAGAGACCCAGTACTTC
>TRBJ2-3|TRBV2|NA|NA
CASRGAGGSTDTQYF
TGTGCCAGCAGGGGGGCCGGGGGGAGCACAGATACGCAGTATTTT
>TRBJ2-3|TRBV10-2|NA|few
CASSELAVRQPKEDTQYF
TGCGCCAGCAGTGAGTTAGCGGTCAGACAGCCTAAGGAGGATACGCAGTATTTT
>TRBJ2-3|TRBV20-1|TRBD2|few
CSPRGGTSRTDTQYF
TGCAGTCCACGCGGGGGGACTAGCCGCACAGATACGCAGTATTTT
>TRBJ2-7|TRBV20-1|NA|NA
CSAGPSDSTYEQYF
TGCAGTGCTGGCCCATCGGACAGTACCTACGAGCAGTACTTC